The 27 T cell receptor beta chains listed next were all sequenced from one sample in a study of blood T cell repertoires in COVID-19. The method was immunoSEQ multiplex PCR; TCRdb's version includes in-frame clones alone and lacks a portion of them. The data contain under 120,000 clones, over 75% of them singletons. The sequencing input was peripheral blood. These receptors were collected from a man between 65 and 79 years old with active or convalescent COVID-19.

This rearrangement joins TRBV13 to TRBJ2-3, with a possible D match to TRBD1 (6 bases). CDR3 length: 12 residues. V was shortened by 4 bases and J by 14 bases, with 16 bases between the two germline ends. CDR1 is PRHDT, CDR2 FYEKMQ, per germline (reference sequence). DNA of the CDR3: TGTGCCAGCAGCTCGAGGGGGACCAGAATGTATTTT. It encodes CASSSRGTRMYF.

This clone was picked up a small number of times. The chain employs TRBV7-9 and TRBJ1-1; D not certain. Trimming took 1 base from V and 6 from J, leaving 6 bases between them. The CDR3 is 12 amino acids. Germline-derived CDR1 and CDR2 are SEHNR and FQNEAQ (reference sequence). CDR3 nucleotide sequence: TGTGCCAGCAGCTTAGGAGGGCCTGAAGCTTTCTTT. Its translation is CASSLGGPEAFF.

The chain combines TRBV18 with TRBJ1-1; TRBD1 matches 7 bases. Germline V gives CDR1 KGHSH, CDR2 LQKENI. CDR3 size: 15 residues. The ends lost 2 bases at V and 5 bases at J; junction bases unmatched: 8. The CDR3 here is CASSPTLDRWTEAFF. The CDR3 coding sequence is TGTGCCAGCTCACCAACGCTGGACAGGTGGACTGAAGCTTTCTTT.

V gene TRBV7-9 combines with J gene TRBJ1-2; 7 bases agree with TRBD1. With V trimmed by 6 bases and J by 5 bases, 9 bases remained unmatched. Germline-derived CDR1 and CDR2 are SEHNR and FQNEAQ (reference sequence). The CDR3 runs 14 residues. CDR3 DNA sequence: TGTGCCAGCAGTCTGGGACAGATAGATTATGGCTACACCTTC. Its protein product is CASSLGQIDYGYTF.

This chain connects TRBV10-2 to TRBJ2-1; TRBD1 is a possible D gene (6 bases). The CDR3 consists of 12 residues. V was clipped by 11 bases and J by 7 bases, with 15 bases between them. Germline assignment: CDR1 WSHSY and CDR2 SAAADI. The CDR3 protein is CASTQGSNEQFF. The CDR3 DNA is TGCGCCTCAACTCAGGGGTCGAATGAGCAGTTCTTC.

This chain connects TRBV5-1 to TRBJ1-1, with D unresolved. Looked up from germline, CDR1 is SGHRS and CDR2 is YFSETQ. The CDR3 has 14 amino acids. Trimming took 4 bases from V and 7 from J, leaving 17 bases between them. The CDR3 DNA sequence: TGCGCCAGCAGCCCCACAGCGGGGAGGCGTGAAGCTTTCTTT. Amino acid sequence: CASSPTAGRREAFF. The entire variable domain, with the rest obtained from reference TRBV5-1 and TRBJ1-1, is as follows: KAGVTQTPRYLIKTRGQQVTLSCSPISGHRSVSWYQQTPGQGLQFLFEYFSETQRNKGNFPGRFSGRQFSNSRSEMNVSTLELGDSALYLCASSPTAGRREAFFGQGTRLTVV.

The sample holds a few counts of this clone. The J gene is TRBJ1-3, the V gene TRBV13, with D possibly TRBD1 on 5 matching bases. V shed 2 bases and J shed 0 bases, with 14 bases lying between them. CDR3 length equals 17 residues. Germline CDR1 is PRHDT and CDR2 is FYEKMQ (reference sequence). The DNA of the CDR3 is TGTGCCAGCAGCTTAATGTCCGGGGGGAGCTCTGGAAACACCATATATTTT. This sequence encodes CASSLMSGGSSGNTIYF.

The rearrangement joins TRBV4-1 to TRBJ1-1, with TRBD1 matching 7 bases. The CDR3 has 17 residues. Germline CDR1 and CDR2: MGHRA and YSYEKL. V was pared by 1 base and J by 0 bases, with 8 bases of the junction left unmatched. The chain's CDR3 is CASSQGDSRRLNTEAFF. The CDR3 DNA follows: TGCGCCAGCAGCCAAGGGGACAGCCGGAGGTTGAACACTGAAGCTTTCTTT.

The CDR3 DNA follows: TGTGCCAGCAGTGTAGACAGGTTGACTAATGAAAAACTGTTTTTT. Its protein is CASSVDRLTNEKLFF. The chain carries TRBV28 and TRBJ1-4; D possibly corresponds to TRBD1 (6 bases). The germline V gene has CDR1 MDHEN and CDR2 SYDVKM. CDR3 length: 15 amino acids. V was clipped by 5 bases and J by 2 bases, with 12 bases between them.

This clone was observed a few times. The chain has TRBV6-4 and TRBJ1-2; 8 nucleotides line up with TRBD1. This CDR3 region has 15 residues. Germline V lookup: CDR1 MRHNA, CDR2 SNTAGT. V lost 4 bases to trimming and J lost 7 bases; unmatched junction nucleotides: 11. CDR3 in amino acids: CASSGLDRGPTGYTF. The CDR3 coding sequence is TGTGCCAGCAGTGGTCTCGACAGGGGCCCCACTGGCTACACCTTC.

The rearrangement links TRBV6-5 to TRBJ1-4; D is perhaps TRBD1 (5 bases). Trimming took off 11 bases at V and 0 bases at J, with 13 bases between the two ends. CDR1 and CDR2 from the germline V gene are MNHEY and SVGAGI. This CDR3 region has 14 residues. As DNA, the CDR3 is TGTGCCGCTAAGCCGGGGGCAACTAATGAAAAACTGTTTTTT. Amino acids: CAAKPGATNEKLFF.

J is TRBJ2-5 and V is TRBV5-1, with D possibly TRBD2 on 6 matching bases. The CDR3 sequence is 14 residues long. Trimming pared 8 bases from V and 5 bases from J, leaving 19 bases between. In germline, CDR1 is SGHRS, CDR2 YFSETQ. CDR3 amino acids: CASRETGVGETQYF. The CDR3 DNA is TGCGCCAGTCGTGAAACGGGAGTGGGGGAGACCCAGTACTTC.

Concerning this clone: In the same sample, other DNA sequences code for this CDR3. CDR3 residues: CASSLGTSGYNEQFF. CDR3 in DNA: TGTGCCAGCAGCCTAGGGACTAGCGGCTACAATGAGCAGTTCTTC. The V call is TRBV28, the J call TRBJ2-1; 11 nucleotides agree with TRBD2. The V gene's germline CDR1 is MDHEN and CDR2 SYDVKM. The CDR3 sequence is 15 residues long. V was clipped by 6 bases and J by 3 bases; unmatched bases: 4.

This chain links TRBV7-2 with TRBJ2-4; 7 bases map to TRBD2. Trimming removed 8 bases from V and 8 bases from J; junction bases left unmatched: 9. CDR1 SGHTA and CDR2 FQGNSA come from the germline V gene. The CDR3 is made up of 13 amino acids. The chain's CDR3 is CASETGGGDIQYF. The CDR3 DNA is TGTGCCAGCGAAACTGGGGGGGGTGACATTCAGTACTTC.

This clone was counted a few times. The chain is built from TRBV27 and TRBJ2-1, with TRBD2 matching over 10 bases. With V trimmed by 6 bases and J by 7 bases, 12 bases remained unmatched. CDR1 is MNHEY and CDR2 is SMNVEV in the germline V gene (reference sequence). CDR3 size: 16 residues. The CDR3 loop reads CASRGSGRAVGNEQFF. As DNA, the CDR3 is TGTGCCAGCAGGGGGAGCGGGAGGGCCGTTGGGAATGAGCAGTTCTTC.

The chain carries TRBV28 and TRBJ2-2; TRBD1 aligns across 8 bases. This CDR3 has 15 residues. V lost 5 bases, J lost 5 bases, and 7 bases stayed unmatched. The germline CDR1 and CDR2 sequences are MDHEN and SYDVKM. The CDR3 region has the DNA TGTGCCAGCAGTAATTCCGGGACAGGAACCGGGGAGCTGTTTTTT. This sequence encodes CASSNSGTGTGELFF. Filled out from reference TRBV28 and TRBJ2-2, the complete variable domain reads DVKVTQSSRYLVKRTGEKVFLECVQDMDHENMFWYRQDPGLGLRLIYFSYDVKMKEKGDIPEGYSVSREKKERFSLILESASTNQTSMYLCASSNSGTGTGELFFGEGSRLTVL.

This clone was found once. Written as DNA, the CDR3 is TGCAGCGTACAGACAGGGGAGGGAAACAATGAGCAGTTCTTC. Protein product: CSVQTGEGNNEQFF. The rearrangement links TRBV29-1 to TRBJ2-1; D is possibly TRBD1 (8 bases). Germline CDR1 reads SQVTM; CDR2 reads ANQGSEA. The CDR3 length is 14 residues. V was shortened by 6 bases and J by 5 bases, with 17 bases between the two germline ends.

CDR3 in DNA: TGTGCCAGCAGACTCCAGAACAGCAACTATAATTCACCCCTCCACTTT. This translates into CASRLQNSNYNSPLHF. J is TRBJ1-6 and V is TRBV7-8; D gene unclear. V was shortened by 6 bases and J by 3 bases, with 15 bases between the two germline ends. The germline V gene has CDR1 SGHVS and CDR2 FQNEAQ. The CDR3 loop spans 16 amino acids.

The chain combines TRBV10-3 with TRBJ2-5, with 7 bases aligning to TRBD1. The trim removed 4 bases at V and 4 bases at J, leaving 6 bases unmatched. Germline assignment: CDR1 ENHRY and CDR2 SYGVKD. The CDR3 extends over 14 amino acids. The CDR3 nucleotides read TGTGCCATCAGTGGCTTACAGGGGATAGAGACCCAGTACTTC. It translates to CAISGLQGIETQYF.

The chain links TRBV2 to TRBJ2-7; TRBD2 matches at 10 bases. Germline-derived CDR1 and CDR2 are SNHLY and FYNNEI. Trimming took 2 bases from V and 2 from J; bases not matched to a gene: 3. The CDR3 sequence is 15 residues long. In nucleotides, the CDR3 is TGTGCCAGCAGTGAATCTAGCGGGGGAACCTACGAGCAGTACTTC. Encoded protein: CASSESSGGTYEQYF.

The CDR3 coding sequence is TGTGCCTGGGCGACATTCTCTGGAAACACCATATATTTT. It codes for CAWATFSGNTIYF. The V and J genes are TRBV30 and TRBJ1-3; no firm D call. Between the trimmed V and J ends, which lost 5 bases and 0 bases, there was a span of 8 bases. The CDR3 consists of 13 residues. Per the germline V gene, CDR1 is GTSNPN and CDR2 is SVGIG (reference sequence).

The rearrangement links TRBV3-1 (or the pseudogene TRBV3-2) to TRBJ1-2; D not certain. CDR3 length: 13 amino acids. Germline CDR1 is LGHDT and CDR2 is YNNKEL (reference sequence). Trimming left V 1 base short and J 4 bases short, with 7 bases between. CDR3 region: CASSQGSSYGYTF. CDR3 sequence (DNA): TGTGCCAGCAGCCAAGGGAGTTCCTATGGCTACACCTTC.

The chain links TRBV15 to TRBJ2-1; 9 bases map to TRBD2. The CDR3 sequence is 17 residues long. V lost 3 bases and J lost 5; bases outside the gene matches: 11. The V gene's germline CDR1 is LNHNV and CDR2 YYDKDF (reference sequence). In DNA form, the CDR3 reads TGTGCCACCAGCAGTCACGGAGTGACTAGCGGACACAATGAGCAGTTCTTC. Its protein is CATSSHGVTSGHNEQFF.

This rearrangement joins TRBV30 to TRBJ2-2; TRBD1 aligns across 9 bases. This CDR3 region has 12 residues. Germline CDR1 reads GTSNPN; CDR2 reads SVGIG (reference sequence). The junction had 4 bases not matched to a gene; V was cut back by 8 bases and J by 6 bases. CDR3: CAGGQGAGELFF. The CDR3 region has the DNA TGTGCCGGGGGACAGGGTGCCGGGGAGCTGTTTTTT.

This clone ranks as medium-sized. This chain uses TRBV28 with TRBJ1-5; 9 nucleotides match TRBD1. The germline V gene encodes CDR1 MDHEN and CDR2 SYDVKM. The V and J ends lost 6 bases and 7 bases, in that order; junction bases with no gene match: 10. The CDR3 has 15 residues. The CDR3: CASSHRGQGLQPQHF. The DNA for the CDR3 is TGTGCCAGCAGCCATCGGGGACAGGGATTACAGCCCCAGCATTTT.

V is TRBV28 and J is TRBJ2-7; the match to TRBD1 covers 9 bases. From germline, CDR1 is MDHEN and CDR2 SYDVKM. CDR3 length: 16 amino acids. After removal of 6 bases from V and 0 bases from J, the junction contained 9 bases not matched to a gene. Here the CDR3 DNA reads TGTGCCAGCAGCTCCACAGGGACAGGGAGCTCCTACGAGCAGTACTTC. Its protein product is CASSSTGTGSSYEQYF.

The V gene is TRBV10-1, the J gene TRBJ1-1; D call uncertain. V lost 6 bases and J 2 bases, leaving 13 bases between the germline ends. The length of the CDR3 is 14 residues. Germline assignment: CDR1 WNHNN and CDR2 SYGVQD (reference sequence). The chain's CDR3 is CASSPAGSNTEAFF. The DNA for the CDR3 is TGCGCCAGCAGCCCGGCGGGATCCAACACTGAAGCTTTCTTT.